The 26 T cell receptor beta chains in this list originate from one sample, sequenced in a study of blood T cell repertoires in COVID-19. Using immunoSEQ multiplex PCR, the repertoire was profiled, and TCRdb retains in-frame clones only, with some absent. The table lists about 100,000 clones, over 65% of them singletons. Material for sequencing was peripheral blood. The receptors here all came from a human donor in a cohort sampled during active COVID-19.

This clone has only a few counts. The chain is built from TRBV30 and TRBJ1-2; TRBD1 aligns across 7 bases. Germline V CDR1 and CDR2: GTSNPN, SVGIG (reference sequence). CDR3 size: 13 residues. V dropped 0 bases and J dropped 8; count of bases not matched to a gene: 6. The CDR3 nucleotides are TGTGCCTGGAGTGTAGGGACAGCGAGGGGCTACACCTTC. Encoded protein: CAWSVGTARGYTF.

The chain uses TRBV7-9 and TRBJ2-1, with 10 positions matching TRBD2. Germline V CDR1 and CDR2: SEHNR, FQNEAQ (reference sequence). V lost 0 bases, J lost 6 bases, and 5 bases stayed unmatched. The CDR3 is made up of 16 amino acids. CDR3 region: CASSLAPVAGGNEQFF. Written as DNA, the CDR3 is TGTGCCAGCAGCTTAGCTCCGGTAGCGGGGGGCAATGAGCAGTTCTTC.

This sequence joins TRBV18 and TRBJ1-3, with D perhaps TRBD1 (5 bases). V lost 1 base and J lost 7, with 17 bases in between. The germline gives CDR1 KGHSH, CDR2 LQKENI. The CDR3 is 16 residues long. The CDR3 loop is CASSPLMDTVGNTIYF. For the CDR3, the DNA is TGTGCCAGCTCACCACTTATGGACACGGTGGGGAACACCATATATTTT.

This clone showed up just once. The chain combines TRBV6-5 with TRBJ1-2; 8 nucleotides match TRBD1. The CDR3 totals 15 residues. The ends lost 2 bases at V and 6 bases at J; junction bases unmatched: 8. The V gene's germline CDR1 is MNHEY and CDR2 SVGAGI. The CDR3, as DNA: TGTGCCAGCAGTTACCAGAAGACAGGGGACGATGGCTACACCTTC. Translating gives CASSYQKTGDDGYTF.

V is TRBV7-2 and J is TRBJ2-1, with 9 bases fitting TRBD2. CDR3 size: 17 residues. V was clipped by 4 bases and J by 7 bases; unmatched bases: 14. The germline CDR1 and CDR2 sequences are SGHTA and FQGNSA. The CDR3 reads CASSSPVGTSIRNEQFF. CDR3 DNA: TGTGCCAGCAGCTCTCCTGTCGGGACTAGCATTAGGAATGAGCAGTTCTTC. Drawing the rest from reference TRBV7-2 and TRBJ2-1, the complete variable domain is GAGVSQSPSNKVTEKGKDVELRCDPISGHTALYWYRQSLGQGLEFLIYFQGNSAPDKSGLPSDRFSAERTGGSVSTLTIQRTQQEDSAVYLCASSSPVGTSIRNEQFFGPGTRLTVL.

This sequence joins TRBV18 and TRBJ2-7, with 10 bases aligning to TRBD1. The germline V gene has CDR1 KGHSH and CDR2 LQKENI. V dropped 3 bases and J dropped 6; count of bases not matched to a gene: 8. The CDR3 has 15 amino acids. The CDR3 here is CASSPSGQGSTEQYF. In DNA form, the CDR3 reads TGTGCCAGCTCACCCTCGGGACAGGGGTCCACCGAGCAGTACTTC.

This rearrangement joins TRBV6-5 to TRBJ1-5; D may be TRBD1 (6 bases). The V end was cut by 2 bases, the J end by 1 base, with 9 bases between. Germline CDR1 MNHEY, CDR2 SVGAGI. The CDR3 extends over 15 amino acids. CDR3: CASSYPTGSNQPQHF. CDR3 bases: TGTGCCAGCAGTTACCCTACAGGGAGCAATCAGCCCCAGCATTTT.

Only one count was recorded for this clone. The chain uses TRBV7-3 and TRBJ2-2, with TRBD1 matching over 9 bases. Trimming at V came to 5 bases and at J to 3 bases, leaving 4 bases not matched to a gene. CDR1 is SGHTA, CDR2 FQGTGA, per germline. This CDR3 is built from 15 residues. CDR3 amino acids: CASSADRGDTGELFF. CDR3 nucleotide sequence: TGTGCCAGCAGCGCGGACAGGGGAGACACCGGGGAGCTGTTTTTT.

The J gene is TRBJ1-3, the V gene TRBV9; 7 positions match TRBD1. The trim removed 4 bases at V and 0 bases at J, leaving 7 bases unmatched. The CDR3 length is 16 residues. The germline gives CDR1 SGDLS, CDR2 YYNGEE. The CDR3 sequence: CASSPHRDSSGNTIYF. The CDR3 coding sequence is TGTGCCAGCAGCCCACACCGGGACAGCTCTGGAAACACCATATATTTT. Combining the CDR3 with reference TRBV9 and TRBJ1-3 gives the whole variable domain DSGVTQTPKHLITATGQRVTLRCSPRSGDLSVYWYQQSLDQGLQFLIQYYNGEERAKGNILERFSAQQFPDLHSELNLSSLELGDSALYFCASSPHRDSSGNTIYFGEGSWLTVV.

This chain links TRBV9 with TRBJ1-4; a possible D gene is TRBD1 (5 bases). Between the trimmed V and J ends, which lost 1 base and 0 bases, there was a span of 10 bases. Germline loops: CDR1 SGDLS, CDR2 YYNGEE. The CDR3 is made up of 16 amino acids. The CDR3 is CASSVNPTATNEKLFF. CDR3 nucleotide sequence: TGTGCCAGCAGCGTAAATCCGACAGCAACTAATGAAAAACTGTTTTTT.

This sequence joins TRBV2 and TRBJ2-1; TRBD2 aligns across 13 bases. The trim removed 6 bases at V and 3 bases at J, leaving 5 bases unmatched. The germline V gene encodes CDR1 SNHLY and CDR2 FYNNEI. This CDR3 is 16 amino acids long. Written as DNA, the CDR3 is TGTGCCAGCAGAGGACTAGCGGGGGCCCACTACAATGAGCAGTTCTTC. This sequence encodes CASRGLAGAHYNEQFF.

The chain is built from TRBV4-1 and TRBJ1-6; 8 nucleotides align to TRBD1. Germline V CDR1 and CDR2: MGHRA, YSYEKL. This CDR3 is 17 amino acids long. V dropped 0 bases and J dropped 1; count of bases not matched to a gene: 2. The CDR3 DNA follows: TGCGCCAGCAGCCAAGATCGGACAGGGTCCTATAATTCACCCCTCCACTTT. Translating it yields CASSQDRTGSYNSPLHF.

The chain is built from TRBV6-5 and TRBJ2-1; D gene unclear. The CDR3 has 13 amino acids. The V and J ends lost 4 bases and 12 bases respectively, with 16 bases between them. Germline V gene lookup returns CDR1 MNHEY and CDR2 SVGAGI. The CDR3 sequence is CASSLSVRVGQFF. The CDR3 bases are TGTGCCAGCAGTTTAAGCGTTCGCGTAGGGCAGTTCTTC.

The genes are TRBV29-1 and TRBJ1-1; TRBD1 matches 7 bases. The CDR3 runs to 13 residues. Germline-derived CDR1 and CDR2 are SQVTM and ANQGSEA. V lost 5 bases to trimming and J lost 1 base; unmatched junction nucleotides: 4. The CDR3 sequence: CSVKGGANTEAFF. In DNA, the CDR3 is TGCAGCGTTAAAGGGGGCGCGAACACTGAAGCTTTCTTT.

This clone turned up a few times. The V call is TRBV19, the J call TRBJ1-5; D ambiguous. CDR1 LNHDA and CDR2 SQIVND come from the germline V gene (reference sequence). The CDR3 length is 13 residues. V gave up 5 bases and J gave up 2 bases, with 7 bases separating them. The CDR3 nucleotides read TGTGCCAGTAGTCCTTCTGGCAATCAGCCCCAGCATTTT. This encodes CASSPSGNQPQHF.

The J gene is TRBJ1-5, the V gene TRBV6-2 or TRBV6-3; 7 nucleotides match TRBD1. This CDR3 spans 15 amino acids. Trimming took 6 bases from V and 3 from J; bases not matched to a gene: 8. The germline V gene encodes CDR1 MNHEY and CDR2 SVGEGT. The CDR3 sequence is CASSPWGQLNQPQHF. DNA of the CDR3: TGTGCCAGCAGCCCCTGGGGACAGCTCAATCAGCCCCAGCATTTT.

A single count supports this clone. The V gene is TRBV2, the J gene TRBJ2-5; 8 bases line up with TRBD2. The CDR3 runs to 15 residues. Unmatched junction bases numbered 3, after V lost 2 bases and J lost 1 base. The germline V gene encodes CDR1 SNHLY and CDR2 FYNNEI. The CDR3: CASSELSGTQETQYF. The CDR3 nucleotides are TGTGCCAGCAGTGAACTTAGCGGGACCCAAGAGACCCAGTACTTC.

This rearrangement joins TRBV9 to TRBJ1-2; D is unresolved. CDR3 length equals 15 residues. V was trimmed by 0 bases and J by 3 bases, leaving 12 bases between them. CDR1 is SGDLS and CDR2 is YYNGEE in the germline V gene. CDR3 region: CASSVAHRDDYGYTF. In DNA form, the CDR3 reads TGTGCCAGCAGCGTAGCTCACCGGGATGACTATGGCTACACCTTC. Complete variable domain (other parts from reference TRBV9 and TRBJ1-2): DSGVTQTPKHLITATGQRVTLRCSPRSGDLSVYWYQQSLDQGLQFLIQYYNGEERAKGNILERFSAQQFPDLHSELNLSSLELGDSALYFCASSVAHRDDYGYTFGSGTRLTVV.

The chain has TRBV19 and TRBJ1-6, with 10 bases that match TRBD1. The CDR3 covers 17 residues. CDR1 and CDR2 (germline): LNHDA, SQIVND (reference sequence). Losses at the gene ends were 3 bases for V and 7 bases for J; bases not matched to a gene: 9. This CDR3 reads CASSIRSRTGGNSPLHF. The DNA for the CDR3 is TGTGCCAGTAGTATCCGAAGCAGGACAGGGGGAAATTCACCCCTCCACTTT.

The DNA for the CDR3 is TGTGCCAGCAGCTCCAGACTAGCGGGGGGGAGCACAGATACGCAGTATTTT. It encodes CASSSRLAGGSTDTQYF. J is TRBJ2-3 and V is TRBV5-4; 14 nucleotides line up with TRBD2. CDR1 is SGHNT and CDR2 is YYREEE in the germline V gene (reference sequence). The CDR3 covers 17 residues. Trimming took 3 bases from V and 0 from J; bases not matched to a gene: 3. Full variable domain (missing parts from reference TRBV5-4 and TRBJ2-3): ETGVTQSPTHLIKTRGQQVTLRCSSQSGHNTVSWYQQALGQGPQFIFQYYREEENGRGNFPPRFSGLQFPNYSSELNVNALELDDSALYLCASSSRLAGGSTDTQYFGPGTRLTVL.

The J gene is TRBJ1-4, the V gene TRBV14; D gene ambiguous. CDR3 length equals 14 residues. Germline V gene lookup returns CDR1 SGHDN and CDR2 FVKESK. Trimming removed 4 bases at V and 0 bases at J, with 6 bases between. The CDR3 nucleotides read TGTGCCAGCAGCCCTCGAGCAACTAATGAAAAACTGTTTTTT. Amino acid sequence: CASSPRATNEKLFF.

The V and J genes are TRBV7-2 and TRBJ2-7; 8 bases match TRBD2. V lost 5 bases, J lost 6 bases, and 9 bases stayed unmatched. Germline loops: CDR1 SGHTA, CDR2 FQGNSA. The CDR3 has 14 amino acids. The CDR3 reads CASSPGGAKREQYF. DNA of the CDR3: TGTGCCAGCAGCCCCGGGGGGGCCAAGCGCGAGCAGTACTTC.

This chain links TRBV28 with TRBJ2-7, with 8 bases lining up with TRBD1. V lost 10 bases to trimming and J lost 4 bases; unmatched junction nucleotides: 15. The CDR3 runs to 15 residues. Germline CDR1 reads MDHEN; CDR2 reads SYDVKM. The CDR3 DNA reads TGTGCCACCCTCCGGGGACAGGACCGACCATACGAGCAGTACTTC. As protein: CATLRGQDRPYEQYF.

This rearrangement joins TRBV19 to TRBJ1-2, with D tentatively TRBD1 (6 bases). This CDR3 has 14 amino acids. Trimming removed 3 bases from V and 2 bases from J, with 10 bases in between. The germline CDR1 and CDR2 sequences are LNHDA and SQIVND (reference sequence). The CDR3 coding sequence is TGTGCCAGTAGTATCCCCGGACAGAACTATGGCTACACCTTC. Protein sequence: CASSIPGQNYGYTF.

V usage is TRBV7-2 and J usage is TRBJ2-1, with 9 bases aligning to TRBD2. Trimming removed 1 base from V and 8 bases from J; junction bases left unmatched: 12. The CDR3 runs 17 residues. Germline V CDR1 and CDR2: SGHTA, FQGNSA. The CDR3 sequence: CASSLVPLRGGPDEQFF. Written as DNA, the CDR3 is TGTGCCAGCAGCTTAGTCCCATTGCGGGGGGGCCCCGATGAGCAGTTCTTC.

J is TRBJ2-1 and V is TRBV5-4; 9 bases fit TRBD1. The germline CDR1 and CDR2 sequences are SGHNT and YYREEE (reference sequence). Unmatched junction bases numbered 6, after V lost 4 bases and J lost 4 bases. The CDR3 runs 15 residues. CDR3 nucleotide sequence: TGTGCCAGCAGCCTGGCGGGACAGGGTTACAATGAGCAGTTCTTC. Its protein is CASSLAGQGYNEQFF.